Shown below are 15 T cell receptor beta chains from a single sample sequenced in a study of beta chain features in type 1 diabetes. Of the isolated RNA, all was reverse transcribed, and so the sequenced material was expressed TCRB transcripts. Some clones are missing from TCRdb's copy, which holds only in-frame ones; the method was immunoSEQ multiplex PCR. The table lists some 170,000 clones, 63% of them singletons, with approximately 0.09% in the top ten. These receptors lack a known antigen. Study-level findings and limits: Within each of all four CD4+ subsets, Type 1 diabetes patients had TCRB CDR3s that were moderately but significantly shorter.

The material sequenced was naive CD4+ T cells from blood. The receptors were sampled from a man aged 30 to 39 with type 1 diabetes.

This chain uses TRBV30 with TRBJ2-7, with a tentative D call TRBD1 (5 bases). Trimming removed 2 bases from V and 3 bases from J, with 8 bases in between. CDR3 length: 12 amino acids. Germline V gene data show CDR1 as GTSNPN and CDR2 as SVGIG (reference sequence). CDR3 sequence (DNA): TGTGCCTGGAGTCAGGGCGACTACGAGCAGTACTTC. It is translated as CAWSQGDYEQYF.

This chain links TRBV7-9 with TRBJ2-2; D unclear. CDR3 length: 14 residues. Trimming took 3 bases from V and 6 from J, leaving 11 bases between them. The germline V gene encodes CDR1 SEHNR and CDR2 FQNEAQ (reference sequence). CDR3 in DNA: TGTGCCAGCAGCTTGAATGGTGGCGCCGGGGAGCTGTTTTTT. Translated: CASSLNGGAGELFF.

CDR3 sequence: CASSPQGGYGYTF. DNA of the CDR3: TGTGCCAGCAGCCCCCAGGGGGGCTATGGCTACACCTTC. The chain links TRBV14 to TRBJ1-2, with 7 bases aligning to TRBD1. The CDR3 is 13 amino acids. The trim removed 4 bases at V and 4 bases at J, leaving 3 bases unmatched. Germline V lookup: CDR1 SGHDN, CDR2 FVKESK.

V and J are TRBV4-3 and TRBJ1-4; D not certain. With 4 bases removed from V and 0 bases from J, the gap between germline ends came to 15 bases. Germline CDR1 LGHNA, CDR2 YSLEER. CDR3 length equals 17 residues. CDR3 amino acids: CASSLSTPSATNEKLFF. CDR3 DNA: TGCGCCAGCAGCCTCAGTACACCTAGTGCAACTAATGAAAAACTGTTTTTT.

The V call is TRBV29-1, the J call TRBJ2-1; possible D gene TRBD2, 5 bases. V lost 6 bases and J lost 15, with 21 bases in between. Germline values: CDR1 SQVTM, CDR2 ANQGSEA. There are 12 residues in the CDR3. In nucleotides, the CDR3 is TGCAGCGTCGTCCAAGGGAGTAAAATTGGGTTCTTC. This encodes CSVVQGSKIGFF.

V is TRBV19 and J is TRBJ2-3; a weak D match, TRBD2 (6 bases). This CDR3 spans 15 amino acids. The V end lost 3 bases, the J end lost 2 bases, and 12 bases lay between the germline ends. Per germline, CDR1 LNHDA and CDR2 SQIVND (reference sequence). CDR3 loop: CASSIPDYTTDTQYF. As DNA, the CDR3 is TGTGCCAGTAGTATCCCGGACTACACCACAGATACGCAGTATTTT.

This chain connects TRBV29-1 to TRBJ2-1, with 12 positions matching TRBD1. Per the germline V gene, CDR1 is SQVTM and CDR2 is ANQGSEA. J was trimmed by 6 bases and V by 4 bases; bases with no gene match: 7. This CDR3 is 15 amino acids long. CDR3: CSVALRDRGRNEQFF. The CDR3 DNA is TGCAGCGTTGCCCTAAGGGACAGGGGGCGCAATGAGCAGTTCTTC.

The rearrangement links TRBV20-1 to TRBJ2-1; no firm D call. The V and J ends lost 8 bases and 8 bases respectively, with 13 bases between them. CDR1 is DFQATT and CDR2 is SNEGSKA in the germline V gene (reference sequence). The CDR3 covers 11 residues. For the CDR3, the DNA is TGCAGTATAAAAGGCTGGGATGAGCAGTTCTTC. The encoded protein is CSIKGWDEQFF.

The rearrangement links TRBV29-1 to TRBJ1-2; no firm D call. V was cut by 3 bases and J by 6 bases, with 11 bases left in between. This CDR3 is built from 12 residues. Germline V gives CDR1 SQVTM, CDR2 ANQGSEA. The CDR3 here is CSVDFWDNGYTF. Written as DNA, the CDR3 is TGCAGCGTTGACTTCTGGGATAATGGCTACACCTTC.

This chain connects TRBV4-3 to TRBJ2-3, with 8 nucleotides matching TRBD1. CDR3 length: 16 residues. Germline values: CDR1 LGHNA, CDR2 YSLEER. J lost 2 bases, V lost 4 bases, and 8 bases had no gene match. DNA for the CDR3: TGCGCCAGCAGCCCTCTACAGGGGGTACTCACAGATACGCAGTATTTT. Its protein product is CASSPLQGVLTDTQYF.

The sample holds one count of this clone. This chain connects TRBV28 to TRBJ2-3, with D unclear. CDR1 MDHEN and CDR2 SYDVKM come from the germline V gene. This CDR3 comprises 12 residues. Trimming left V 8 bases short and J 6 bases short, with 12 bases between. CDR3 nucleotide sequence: TGTGCCAGCGCCGAATGGGGTGATACGCAGTATTTT. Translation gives CASAEWGDTQYF.

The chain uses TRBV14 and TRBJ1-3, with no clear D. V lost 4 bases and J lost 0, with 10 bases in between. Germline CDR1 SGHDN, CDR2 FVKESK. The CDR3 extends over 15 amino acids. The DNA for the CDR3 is TGTGCCAGCAGCCGAACGGGAGTCTCTGGAAACACCATATATTTT. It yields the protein CASSRTGVSGNTIYF.

The CDR3 nucleotides are TGCGCCAGCAGCCGAGCCCGGGACGGCGCCTACGAGCAGTACTTC. This translates into CASSRARDGAYEQYF. The genes are TRBV4-3 and TRBJ2-7, with D perhaps matching TRBD1 or TRBD2 (5 bases each). The CDR3 is 15 amino acids. CDR1 is LGHNA and CDR2 is YSLEER in the germline V gene. V was clipped by 4 bases and J by 2 bases, with 15 bases between them.

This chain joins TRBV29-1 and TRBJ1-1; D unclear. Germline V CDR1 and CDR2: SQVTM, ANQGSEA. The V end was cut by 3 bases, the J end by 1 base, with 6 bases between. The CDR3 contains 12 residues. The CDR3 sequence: CSVEVPNTEAFF. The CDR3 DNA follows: TGCAGCGTTGAGGTGCCGAACACTGAAGCTTTCTTT.

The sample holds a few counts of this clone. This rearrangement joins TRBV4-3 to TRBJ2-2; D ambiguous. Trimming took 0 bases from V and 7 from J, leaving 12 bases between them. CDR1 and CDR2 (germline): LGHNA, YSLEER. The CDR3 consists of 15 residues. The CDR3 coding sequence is TGCGCCAGCAGCCAAGAATCCCGACTGGGCGGGGAGCTGTTTTTT. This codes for CASSQESRLGGELFF.